The 6 T cell receptor delta chains presented below share a single source sample, sequenced in a study of gamma-delta T cells after stem cell transplantation. TCRdb fed the RT-PCR reads into CATT to redo clone calling. The data show roughly 5,400 delta-chain clones, 9.8% seen once. Sequences were obtained from gamma-delta T cells. The receptors stem from a human donor. It is not recorded whose cells these are; they may come from a transplant donor.

This clone is deemed medium-sized. The chain recombines TRDV2 with TRDJ1; weak D call: TRDD3 (6 bases). This CDR3 is 16 amino acids long. With 1 base removed from V and 6 bases from J, the gap between germline ends came to 20 bases. CDR1 GEAIGNYY and CDR2 EKD come from the germline V gene. The CDR3: CACDTISGETLHKLIF. The CDR3 nucleotides are TGTGCCTGTGACACGATCTCTGGGGAAACGCTTCATAAACTCATCTTT.

This clone has just a few counts. The CDR3 spells CACDSLLGDTRSKLIF. CDR3 in DNA: TGTGCCTGTGACTCCCTACTGGGGGATACAAGATCTAAACTCATCTTT. The chain uses TRDV2 and TRDJ1; 12 bases fit TRDD3. CDR3 length: 16 residues. The germline CDR1 and CDR2 sequences are GEAIGNYY and EKD. The V gene end was trimmed by 3 bases and the J gene end by 7 bases; junction bases not matched to a gene: 11.

To note about this clone: A much larger clonotype is one base distant, so this may be a read error. V is TRDV2 and J is TRDJ1, with 12 bases identical to TRDD3. There are 17 residues in the CDR3. Germline V gene sequence: CDR1 GEAIGNYY, CDR2 EKD. The CDR3 protein is CACDPAGTGGYTDKPIF. The CDR3 DNA follows: TGTGCCTGTGACCCAGCCGGTACTGGGGGATACACCGATAAACCCATCTTT.

Within the sample, this clone is medium-sized. V is TRDV2 and J is TRDJ1; 11 bases agree with TRDD3. The CDR3 has 15 amino acids. The junction had 4 bases not matched to a gene; V was cut back by 2 bases and J by 3 bases. Germline V gene lookup returns CDR1 GEAIGNYY and CDR2 EKD. CDR3 coding DNA: TGTGCCTGTGACAACCTGGGGGATACCGCCGATAAACTCATCTTT. This gives the protein CACDNLGDTADKLIF.

This clone was counted only a few times. The rearrangement links TRDV2 to TRDJ1, with 13 nucleotides matching TRDD3. The CDR3 length is 18 residues. Germline CDR1 reads GEAIGNYY; CDR2 reads EKD. V dropped 3 bases and J dropped 0; count of bases not matched to a gene: 9. CDR3 residues: CACDPVLGDTSYTDKLIF. CDR3 bases: TGTGCCTGTGACCCCGTACTGGGGGATACGTCCTACACCGATAAACTCATCTTT.

This sequence joins TRDV2 and TRDJ1, with 10 positions matching TRDD3. The CDR3 totals 22 residues. V shed 2 bases, J shed 0 bases, and the junction held 23 bases outside the gene matches. Per germline, CDR1 GEAIGNYY and CDR2 EKD. The CDR3 DNA follows: TGTGCCTGTGACAGACTGACCCCCTCTTCATTACTGGGGGGATACGACACCGATAAACTCATCTTT. As protein: CACDRLTPSSLLGGYDTDKLIF.